One TCR beta chain is described in this entry. The CDR3 covers 16 residues. V was pared by 3 bases and J by 2 bases, with 14 bases between. Germline V gene lookup returns CDR1 KGHSH and CDR2 LQKENI. Cohorts were determined from participant-reported clinical history. Shortly before study entry, within 2 weeks, exposed participants had met a COVID-19 case. The data were taken from a study of blood T cell repertoires in COVID-19. The overall study: Sources were T cells, B-cell-depleted T cells, or PBMCs; the material itself was cDNA or gDNA.

Sequenced by immunoSEQ multiplex PCR; TCRdb stores in-frame clones only, minus some. The data show some 360,000 clones, around nine tenths seen once. The sequence derives from a woman aged 25-40 years who had been exposed to COVID-19. The V gene is TRBV18, the J gene TRBJ2-1, with D possibly matching TRBD2 (6 bases). What was sequenced was PBMCs or T cells enriched from blood (not recorded which). The CDR3 bases are TGTGCCAGCTCACCTGGGGCGGGACCACCCTACAATGAGCAGTTCTTC. Encoded protein: CASSPGAGPPYNEQFF.